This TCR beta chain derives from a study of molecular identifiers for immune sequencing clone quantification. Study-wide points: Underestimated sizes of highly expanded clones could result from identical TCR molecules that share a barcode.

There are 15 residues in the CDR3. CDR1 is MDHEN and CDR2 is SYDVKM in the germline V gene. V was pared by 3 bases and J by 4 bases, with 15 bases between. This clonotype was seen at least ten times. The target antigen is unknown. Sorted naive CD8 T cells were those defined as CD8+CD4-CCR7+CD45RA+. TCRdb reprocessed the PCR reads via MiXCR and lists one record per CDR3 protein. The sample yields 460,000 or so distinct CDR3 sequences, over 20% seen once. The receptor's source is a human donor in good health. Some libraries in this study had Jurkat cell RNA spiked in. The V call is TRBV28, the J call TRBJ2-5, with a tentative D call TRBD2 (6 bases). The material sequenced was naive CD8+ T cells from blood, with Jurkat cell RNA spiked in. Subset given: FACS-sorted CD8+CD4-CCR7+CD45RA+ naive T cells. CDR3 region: CASSLFRERAETQYF. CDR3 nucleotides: TGTGCCAGCAGTTTGTTCCGGGAGAGGGCAGAGACCCAGTACTTC.